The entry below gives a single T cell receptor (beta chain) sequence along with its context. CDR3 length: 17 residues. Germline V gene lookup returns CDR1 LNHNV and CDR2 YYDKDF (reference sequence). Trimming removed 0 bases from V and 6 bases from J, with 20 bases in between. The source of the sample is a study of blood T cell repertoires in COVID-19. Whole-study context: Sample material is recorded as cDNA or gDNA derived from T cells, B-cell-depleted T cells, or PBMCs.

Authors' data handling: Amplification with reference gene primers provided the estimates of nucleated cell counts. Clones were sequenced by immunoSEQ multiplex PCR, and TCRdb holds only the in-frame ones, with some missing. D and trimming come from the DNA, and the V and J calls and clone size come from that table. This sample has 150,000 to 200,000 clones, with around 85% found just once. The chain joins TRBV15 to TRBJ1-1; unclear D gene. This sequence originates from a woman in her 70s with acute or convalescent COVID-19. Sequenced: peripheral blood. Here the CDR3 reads CATSRDLLSSTVAEAFF. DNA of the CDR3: TGTGCCACCAGCAGAGATCTACTTAGTAGCACGGTGGCTGAAGCTTTCTTT.